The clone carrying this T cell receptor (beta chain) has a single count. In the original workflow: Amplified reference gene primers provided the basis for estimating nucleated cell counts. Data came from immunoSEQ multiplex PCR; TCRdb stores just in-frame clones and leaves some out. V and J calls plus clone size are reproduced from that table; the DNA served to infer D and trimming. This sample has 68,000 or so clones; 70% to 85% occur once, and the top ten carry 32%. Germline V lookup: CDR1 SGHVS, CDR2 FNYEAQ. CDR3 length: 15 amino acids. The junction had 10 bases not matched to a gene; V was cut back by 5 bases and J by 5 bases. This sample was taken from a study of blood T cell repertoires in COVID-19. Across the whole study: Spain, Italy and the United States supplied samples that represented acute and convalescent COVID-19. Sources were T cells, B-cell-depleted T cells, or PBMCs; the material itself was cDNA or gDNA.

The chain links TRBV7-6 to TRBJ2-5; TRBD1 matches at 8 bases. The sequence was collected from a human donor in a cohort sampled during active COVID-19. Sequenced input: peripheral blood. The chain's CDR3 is CASSAMGQALETQYF. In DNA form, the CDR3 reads TGTGCCAGCAGCGCAATGGGACAGGCTCTTGAGACCCAGTACTTC.